Below, one T cell receptor beta chain is given with its context. Its target antigen remains unknown. Base qualities are not at hand, and no much larger clone is one base apart. These data come from a study (dated by TCRdb to the early 2010s). For sequencing, an Illumina Genome Analyzer IIx was employed. TCRdb trimmed the raw reads at Q25, called clones with MiXCR and kept productive beta chains. Each entry is one CDR3 protein sequence, shown with its most common DNA and genes. The sample table shows 6,500 to 8,500 distinct CDR3 sequences, and 32% are seen once. The ten largest make up roughly 23% of the sample. Trimming removed 8 bases from V and 6 bases from J; the gene matches leave 15 bases unexplained. CDR1 GTSNPN and CDR2 SVGIG are derived from the germline V gene (reference sequence). The CDR3 contains 15 residues, cysteine and phenylalanine counted. CDR3 DNA is the only sequence kept; it has 45 bases, read in frame from the first base.

The chain uses TRBV30 and TRBJ2-1; 8 middle bases align to TRBD1. The receptor was derived from a human donor. The sample taken for sequencing was blood. The DNA is TGTGCCGGACAGGGCCGCCATGGAGGGAGCAATGAGCAGTTCTTC. Its coded protein is CAGQGRHGGSNEQFF. The variable domain in full, with residues beyond the CDR3 obtained from the reference TRBV30 and TRBJ2-1 genes, is SQTIHQWPATLVQPVGSPLSLECTVEGTSNPNLYWYRQAAGRGLQLLFYSVGIGQISSEVPQNLSASRPQDRQFILSSKKLLLSDSGFYLCAGQGRHGGSNEQFFGPGTRLTVL.